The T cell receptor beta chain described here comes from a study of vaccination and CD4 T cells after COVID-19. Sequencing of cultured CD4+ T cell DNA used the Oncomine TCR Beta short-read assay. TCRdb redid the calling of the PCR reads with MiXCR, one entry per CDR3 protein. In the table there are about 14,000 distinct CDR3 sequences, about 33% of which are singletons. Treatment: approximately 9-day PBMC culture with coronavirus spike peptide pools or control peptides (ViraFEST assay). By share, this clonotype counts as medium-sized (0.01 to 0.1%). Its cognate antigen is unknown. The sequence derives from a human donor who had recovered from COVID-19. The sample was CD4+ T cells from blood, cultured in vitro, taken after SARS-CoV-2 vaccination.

In DNA form, the CDR3 reads TGTGCCAGCAGCCAGCAAGGGGGCCTGGCTAATGAAAAACTGTTTTTT. Residues: CASSQQGGLANEKLFF. This chain uses TRBV7-2 with TRBJ1-4, with 7 bases fitting TRBD1. The CDR3 is made up of 16 amino acids. Germline V CDR1 and CDR2: SGHTA, FQGNSA. The V segment lost 5 bases and the J segment 3 bases; nucleotides outside the gene matches: 9.